These T cell receptor beta chains were read from a single sample in a study of control samples from healthy donors and cancer patients. Clones were read by immunoSEQ multiplex PCR, and TCRdb kept only the in-frame ones, dropping some. The sample has approximately 65,000 clones; 89% are singletons. Specimen: PBMCs. These TCRs come from a man aged 55 to 69 with lung cancer. The CDR3 runs from the conserved cysteine through the conserved F or W. The D gene is left open where the match is weak. For some rows the clone size is stated as once, few or many, or as a class when expanded; others skip it.

>TRBV3-1/TRBV3-2|TRBJ1-6|NA|NA
CASSQSMYRDNSPLHF
TGTGCCAGCAGCCAAAGTATGTACCGAGATAATTCACCCCTCCACTTT
>TRBV28|TRBJ1-5|NA|TRBD1
CASSPTGGFNQPQHF
TGTGCCAGCAGTCCCACAGGGGGCTTCAATCAGCCCCAGCATTTT
>TRBV25-1|TRBJ2-7|NA|TRBD1
CASSEWGTGIDEQYF
TGTGCCAGCAGTGAATGGGGGACAGGGATAGACGAGCAGTACTTC
>TRBV10-3|TRBJ1-1|NA|TRBD1
CAIQRSGTGDTEAFF
TGTGCCATCCAGAGATCGGGGACAGGAGACACTGAAGCTTTCTTT
>TRBV10-3|TRBJ2-1|once|TRBD2
CAITGTSVGNEQFF
TGTGCCATCACCGGGACTAGCGTAGGGAATGAGCAGTTCTTC
>TRBV5-1|TRBJ2-2|NA|TRBD1
CASSVAGGDTGELFF
TGCGCCAGCAGCGTAGCAGGGGGCGACACCGGGGAGCTGTTTTTT
>TRBV7-9|TRBJ1-1|NA|TRBD1
CASSSQRDREEAFF
TGTGCCAGCAGCTCGCAAAGGGACAGGGAGGAAGCTTTCTTT
>TRBV29-1|TRBJ2-2|NA|NA
CSVPRSNTGELFF
TGCAGCGTTCCCAGATCGAACACCGGGGAGCTGTTTTTT
>TRBV30|TRBJ1-6|NA|NA
CAWSVSAAGPYNSPLHF
TGTGCCTGGAGTGTATCGGCAGCGGGCCCCTATAATTCACCCCTCCACTTT
>TRBV6-6|TRBJ1-5|NA|NA
CASSSPPAYSNQPQHF
TGTGCCAGCAGTTCCCCGCCGGCCTATAGCAATCAGCCCCAGCATTTT
>TRBV3-1/TRBV3-2|TRBJ1-5|NA|NA
CASSPDGSNQPQHF
TGTGCCAGCAGCCCGGACGGTAGCAATCAGCCCCAGCATTTT
>TRBV4-1|TRBJ2-7|NA|NA
CASSQSGGYEQYF
TGCGCCAGCAGCCAGTCAGGGGGGTACGAGCAGTACTTC
>TRBV7-3|TRBJ1-2|NA|NA
CASSFRQEDYGYTF
TGTGCCAGCAGCTTCCGACAGGAGGACTATGGCTACACCTTC
>TRBV4-2|TRBJ1-5|few|NA
CASSQESLPGAQPQHF
TGTGCCAGCAGCCAAGAATCTCTCCCCGGAGCTCAGCCCCAGCATTTT
>TRBV7-2|TRBJ2-2|NA|NA
CASSLGASQPGELFF
TGTGCCAGCAGCTTAGGGGCGTCACAGCCGGGGGAGCTGTTTTTT
>TRBV5-1|TRBJ2-7|NA|NA
CASSFTQGVYEQYF
TGCGCCAGCAGCTTCACACAAGGGGTCTACGAGCAGTACTTC
>TRBV19|TRBJ2-6|NA|NA
CASSTSGANVLTF
TGTGCCAGTAGTACCTCTGGGGCCAACGTCCTGACTTTC
>TRBV7-2|TRBJ2-2|NA|NA
CASSLLGGPWGGELFF
TGTGCCAGCAGCTTACTCGGGGGGCCTTGGGGCGGGGAGCTGTTTTTT
>TRBV20-1|TRBJ1-6|NA|NA
CSAGEPLHF
TGCAGTGCTGGGGAGCCCCTCCACTTT
>TRBV6-5|TRBJ1-2|NA|NA
CASRRGAVGYTF
TGTGCCAGCCGTCGGGGGGCTGTTGGCTACACCTTC
>TRBV9|TRBJ1-2|NA|NA
CASSEGQGYYGYTF
TGTGCCAGCAGCGAGGGGCAGGGTTATTATGGCTACACCTTC
>TRBV4-2|TRBJ2-1|NA|TRBD2
CASSQEGLADTLNEQFF
TGTGCCAGCAGCCAAGAGGGACTAGCGGATACCTTGAATGAGCAGTTCTTC
>TRBV25-1|TRBJ1-4|NA|NA
CASSLPGFGEKLFF
TGTGCCAGCAGTCTCCCAGGGTTCGGAGAAAAACTGTTTTTT
>TRBV10-3|TRBJ1-1|NA|NA
CAISIGQFTEAFF
TGTGCCATCAGTATCGGACAGTTCACTGAAGCTTTCTTT
>TRBV6-6|TRBJ2-4|once|NA
CASSYADIQYF
TGTGCCAGCAGTTACGCCGACATTCAGTACTTC
>TRBV11-3|TRBJ1-5|NA|TRBD1
CASSQDRDPYQPQHF
TGTGCCAGCAGCCAAGACAGGGATCCCTATCAGCCCCAGCATTTT